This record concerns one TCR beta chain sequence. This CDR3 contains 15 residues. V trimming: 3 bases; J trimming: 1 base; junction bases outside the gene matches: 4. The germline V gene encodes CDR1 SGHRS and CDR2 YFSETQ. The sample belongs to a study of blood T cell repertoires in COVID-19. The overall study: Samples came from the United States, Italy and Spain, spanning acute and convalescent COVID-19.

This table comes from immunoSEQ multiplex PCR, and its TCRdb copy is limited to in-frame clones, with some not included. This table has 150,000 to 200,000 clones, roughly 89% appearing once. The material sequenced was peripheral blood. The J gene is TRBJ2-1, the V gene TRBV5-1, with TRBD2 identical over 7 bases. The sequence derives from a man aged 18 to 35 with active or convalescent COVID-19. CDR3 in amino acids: CASSSYSGSYNEQFF. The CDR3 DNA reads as TGCGCCAGCAGCTCCTATAGCGGGTCCTACAATGAGCAGTTCTTC.